This T cell receptor (beta chain) was sequenced during a study of cytotoxic CD8 clonotypes in ibrutinib-treated CLL. About the study: Responses: around 25 partial, 2 complete; after median 68 months, approximately 15 stayed remitted, some 12 progressed.

The table came from immunoSEQ multiplex PCR; TCRdb's copy has only in-frame clones and leaves some out. The data show about 21,000 clones, under 80% seen once. Study findings and constraints: Having risen at ibrutinib response, clonality had fallen back toward baseline by progression. Baseline clonality was higher than in age-matched healthy donors and moved in step with circulating CD8+ T-cell counts. Rare overall, public clonotypes shrank or held steady under therapy.

In the case of this clone: The target antigen is unknown.

The length of the CDR3 is 15 residues. V lost 4 bases and J lost 1; bases outside the gene matches: 1. From germline, CDR1 is SNHLY and CDR2 FYNNEI. V gene TRBV2 combines with J gene TRBJ2-3, with TRBD2 matching 11 bases. The sequencing used PBMCs, collected before ibrutinib treatment. The receptor was derived from a human donor with chronic lymphocytic leukemia. CDR3 bases: TGTGCCAGCAGTGGGACTAGCGGGCGCACAGATACGCAGTATTTT. Translating it yields CASSGTSGRTDTQYF.